This TCR beta chain is from a study of lymphopenia after photon versus proton radiotherapy. Clones were sequenced by immunoSEQ multiplex PCR, and TCRdb holds only the in-frame ones, with some missing. The sample lists about 160,000 clones, 80% to 90% occurring once. On this clone itself: What it binds is unknown.

The germline gives CDR1 MNHNY, CDR2 SVGAGI (reference sequence). Trimming at V came to 5 bases and at J to 0 bases, leaving 1 base not matched to a gene. The CDR3 totals 15 residues. General study findings and limits: Authors raise, but do not show, better survival with proton therapy.

The rearrangement uses TRBV6-6 and TRBJ2-3, with 11 nucleotides matching TRBD2. The receptor was derived from a man aged 50-59 years with gastric cancer. Sequenced here: peripheral blood, sampled from a patient treated with photon-based radiotherapy. CDR3 sequence reads: CASSRLAGSTDTQYF. The CDR3 DNA follows: TGTGCCAGCAGTCGACTAGCGGGAAGCACAGATACGCAGTATTTT.